These T cell receptor beta chains were read from a single sample in a study of human T cells and chemical hapten exposure. TCRdb reanalysed the 5' RACE reads using MiXCR and keeps one entry per CDR3 protein. Of under 100,000 distinct CDR3 sequences detected, about 15% appear once; the ten largest clones hold approximately 7%. The receptors stem from a female donor in good health. CDR3s include the opening cysteine and the closing phenylalanine or tryptophan. D genes are given only for firm matches. Some rows mark clone size as missing; the rest say once, few, many or name a class of expanded clone.

TRBD1,few,TRBV7-2,TRBJ1-1,TGTGCCAGCAGGGTTGGACAGGCCCCTTTCTACACTGAAGCTTTCTTT,CASRVGQAPFYTEAFF
.,.,TRBV6-5,TRBJ2-5,TGTGCCAGCAAAGGAACTAGCAGGTTGAAGGAGACCCAGTACTTC,CASKGTSRLKETQYF
.,few,TRBV12-3/TRBV12-4,TRBJ2-2,TGTGCCAGCAGTTTAGATTGGACGTCGGGGACCGGGGAGCTGTTTTTT,CASSLDWTSGTGELFF
TRBD2,many,TRBV20-1,TRBJ2-1,TGCAGTGCTAGATATGCTAGCGGGAGCCTTGAGCAGTTCTTC,CSARYASGSLEQFF
TRBD1,once,TRBV20-1,TRBJ1-1,TGCAGTGCTGGCGGGGGGACAGGGGTTCAGACTGAAGCTTTCTTT,CSAGGGTGVQTEAFF
TRBD1,few,TRBV27,TRBJ2-2,TGTGCCAGCAGCCCTCTCAGACAGGGCGCCGGGGAGCTGTTTTTT,CASSPLRQGAGELFF
TRBD1,many,TRBV20-1,TRBJ1-1,TGCAGTGCTAGAGGGCAGGGGGACACTGAAGCTTTCTTT,CSARGQGDTEAFF
TRBD2,.,TRBV11-2,TRBJ2-1,TGTGCCAGCAGCCTTTTGAGCAGCGGGAGTAAGGATGAGCAGTTCTTC,CASSLLSSGSKDEQFF
.,.,TRBV7-2,TRBJ1-2,TGTGCCAGCAGCGTACGGGGGTCCGGGCGCGGAGGCGGCTACACCTTC,CASSVRGSGRGGGYTF
.,.,TRBV11-2,TRBJ1-1,TGTGCCAGCAGCCCCAGGTTTGGGGGGAGGACTGAAGCTTTCTTT,CASSPRFGGRTEAFF
.,.,TRBV6-4,TRBJ2-3,TGTGCCAGCAGTGAGAGGGGGGGCGAAGATACGCAGTATTTT,CASSERGGEDTQYF
.,few,TRBV6-2/TRBV6-3,TRBJ2-3,TGTGCCAGCACTCAGGGGGATACGCAGTATTTT,CASTQGDTQYF
.,many,TRBV12-3/TRBV12-4,TRBJ2-2,TGTGCCAGCAGTTCCCTCAGGAACGGCGGGGAGCTGTTTTTT,CASSSLRNGGELFF
TRBD1,few,TRBV12-3/TRBV12-4,TRBJ2-3,TGTGCCAGCAGTTTAGGGACAGGGGAAACAGATACGCAGTATTTT,CASSLGTGETDTQYF
.,.,TRBV18,TRBJ1-5,TGTGCCAGCTCACCAGTAGCTCAGGGCAATCAGCCCCAGCATTTT,CASSPVAQGNQPQHF
TRBD2,.,TRBV14,TRBJ2-2,TGTGCCAGCAGCCAACTGCCTAGCGGGGCGAACACCGGGGAGCTGTTTTTT,CASSQLPSGANTGELFF
TRBD1,many,TRBV20-1,TRBJ2-3,TGCAGTGCTAGGGGACAGTGGGGCACAGATACGCAGTATTTT,CSARGQWGTDTQYF
.,few,TRBV20-1,TRBJ2-1,TGCAGTGCTAGAGGGACCAGATACAATGAGCAGTTCTTC,CSARGTRYNEQFF
.,few,TRBV12-3/TRBV12-4,TRBJ2-1,TGTGCCAGCAGTTTATGGGGTCCCGGGGGGCAGTTCTTC,CASSLWGPGGQFF
.,many,TRBV30,TRBJ1-6,TGTGCCTGGAGTGTCGGTAGGAATTCACCCCTCCACTTT,CAWSVGRNSPLHF
.,.,TRBV7-8,TRBJ1-1,TGTGCCAGCACACAAGGAATGAACACTGAAGCTTTCTTT,CASTQGMNTEAFF
.,.,TRBV7-8,TRBJ1-1,TGTGCCAGCAGCCCCGGGGTCGCTACTGAAGCTTTCTTT,CASSPGVATEAFF
TRBD2,.,TRBV28,TRBJ2-1,TGTGCCAGCAGTCACCTAGCGGGAGAGGCCTCCTACAATGAGCAGTTCTTC,CASSHLAGEASYNEQFF
TRBD2,few,TRBV3-1,TRBJ2-3,TGTGCCAGCAGCCCGACTCCTAGCGGGGTAACAGATACGCAGTATTTT,CASSPTPSGVTDTQYF